The next 8 T cell receptor delta chains were all read from a single sample in a study of gammadelta T cells in human blood. TCRdb used CATT to re-call clones from the RT-PCR reads. The repertoire includes 550 to 700 delta-chain clones, approximately 33% of them detected once, and 30% to 35% sits in the top ten. The sequencing sample was made of Vgamma9Vdelta2 gamma-delta T cells from adult blood. The receptors originated from a human donor.

Worth noting for this clone: A much more abundant neighbour one base away suggests this may be a read error. The sample has other DNA sequences that encode this CDR3 too. The chain uses TRDV2 and TRDJ1, with 12 bases lining up with TRDD3. Germline V gene sequence: CDR1 GEAIGNYY, CDR2 EKD. The CDR3 has 21 amino acids. The CDR3 region is CACDPVLGDTPTYTHTDKLIF. The DNA for the CDR3 is TGTGCCTGTGACCCTGTACTGGGGGATACACCTACCTACACCCACACTGATAAACTCATCTTT.

In regard to this clone: This sequence is one base from a far larger clone and is likely a read error. This specimen includes other DNA sequences encoding the same CDR3. This sequence joins TRDV2 and TRDJ1; D remains unclear. Germline V gene lookup returns CDR1 GEAIGNYY and CDR2 EKD. CDR3 size: 14 residues. The CDR3 nucleotides read TGTGCCTGTGACACCGTATGGGACACAGATAAACTCATCTTT. This gives the protein CACDTVWDTDKLIF.

A remark on this clone: A much bigger clone sits one base away, suggesting this may be a read error. Different DNA sequences within this sample yield the same CDR3. The chain uses TRDV2 and TRDJ3, with TRDD3 matching 8 bases. The CDR3 sequence is 21 residues long. CDR1 and CDR2 (germline): GEAIGNYY, EKD. CDR3 amino acids: CACDTVAGGPESSWDTRQMFF. The CDR3 nucleotides read TGTGCCTGTGACACCGTGGCTGGGGGACCTGAAAGCTCCTGGGACACCCGCCAGATGTTTTTC.

This clone appeared a few times. Being one base from a much bigger clone, this may be a read error. The V and J genes are TRDV2 and TRDJ1; no definite D call. CDR1 and CDR2 (germline): GEAIGNYY, EKD. The V end lost 0 bases, the J end lost 5 bases, and 12 bases lay between the germline ends. There are 14 residues in the CDR3. DNA of the CDR3: TGTGCCTGTGACACCGTGGAAAAGAGAGATAAACTCATCTTT. This translates into CACDTVEKRDKLIF.

There are a few counts of this clone. This rearrangement joins TRDV2 to TRDJ1; 7 bases align to TRDD3. CDR3 length: 16 amino acids. Germline lookup yields CDR1 GEAIGNYY and CDR2 EKD. V dropped 3 bases and J dropped 1; count of bases not matched to a gene: 10. The CDR3 spells CACDGLMGERTDKLIF. The DNA of the CDR3 is TGTGCCTGTGACGGCCTAATGGGGGAGCGCACCGATAAACTCATCTTT.

This clone rates as large. The identical CDR3 is also encoded by other nucleotide sequences in the sample. The chain links TRDV2 to TRDJ1; D is possibly TRDD3 (5 bases). This CDR3 contains 18 residues. From germline, CDR1 is GEAIGNYY and CDR2 EKD. Trimming stripped 0 bases from V and 4 bases from J, with 23 bases between. The CDR3 bases are TGTGCCTGTGACACCGTAGGTGCACGGAGGGATCGGATCGATAAACTCATCTTT. Protein product: CACDTVGARRDRIDKLIF.

In regard to this clone: A much more abundant neighbour one base away suggests this may be a read error. This specimen includes other DNA sequences encoding the same CDR3. This chain connects TRDV2 to TRDJ1; 7 nucleotides agree with TRDD3. Germline values: CDR1 GEAIGNYY, CDR2 EKD. The CDR3 is 15 residues long. CDR3 DNA sequence: TGTGCCTGTGACACGGTGGGGGAAAACACTGATAAACTCATCTTT. Protein product: CACDTVGENTDKLIF.

This clone was counted between two and nine times. The rearrangement links TRDV2 to TRDJ3; no reliable D call. The CDR3 sequence is 17 residues long. CDR1 and CDR2 (germline): GEAIGNYY, EKD. Trimming shortened V by 3 bases and J by 2 bases, and 13 bases separated the two germline ends. Written as DNA, the CDR3 is TGTGCCTGTGACTCCGCGTTGTCAACCTGGGACACCCGACAGATGTTTTTC. Protein sequence: CACDSALSTWDTRQMFF.